Presented here are 25 T cell receptor beta chains from one specimen sequenced in a study of T cells after yellow fever vaccination. TCRdb itself ran the 5' RACE reads through MiXCR, one entry per CDR3 protein. The sample includes 230,000 or so distinct CDR3 sequences, 5.5% to 8.5% seen only once; the top ten take 0.8% to 1.2%. Sequencing was performed on CD4+ T cells sorted from PBMCs, taken on the day of the yellow fever booster vaccination. The receptors come from a man aged 25 to 40 who received the YFV17D yellow fever vaccine.

There are a few counts of this clonotype. CDR3 sequence (DNA): TGTGCCAGCAGCAGACTAGCGGGAGACTACGAGCAGTACTTC. It is translated as CASSRLAGDYEQYF. The J gene is TRBJ2-7, the V gene TRBV5-4, with TRBD2 matching 12 bases. The V gene end was trimmed by 4 bases and the J gene end by 3 bases; junction bases not matched to a gene: 2. The germline V gene has CDR1 SGHNT and CDR2 YYREEE (reference sequence). The CDR3 is 14 residues long.

This clonotype was seen a handful of times. The rearrangement links TRBV20-1 to TRBJ2-1, with unresolved D. The V and J ends lost 5 bases and 3 bases respectively, with 14 bases between them. Germline CDR1 and CDR2: DFQATT and SNEGSKA (reference sequence). This CDR3 is built from 14 residues. The DNA for the CDR3 is TGCAGTGCTGAATCGGGCCTAGACTACAATGAGCAGTTCTTC. Protein sequence: CSAESGLDYNEQFF.

The V and J genes are TRBV24-1 and TRBJ2-3; no firm D call. The V end was cut by 8 bases, the J end by 5 bases, with 10 bases between. CDR1 and CDR2 (germline): KGHDR, SFDVKD. CDR3 length: 12 amino acids. CDR3 sequence: CATNTMGDTQYF. In DNA form, the CDR3 reads TGTGCCACCAACACGATGGGAGATACGCAGTATTTT.

The chain is built from TRBV5-1 and TRBJ2-1; 7 nucleotides align to TRBD2. With V trimmed by 3 bases and J by 5 bases, 11 bases remained unmatched. Looked up from germline, CDR1 is SGHRS and CDR2 is YFSETQ. CDR3 length: 16 residues. DNA of the CDR3: TGCGCCAGCAGCTCGCACGGGGGGATCTTGGACAATGAGCAGTTCTTC. It specifies CASSSHGGILDNEQFF. The complete variable domain, with remaining parts taken from reference TRBV5-1 and TRBJ2-1, reads KAGVTQTPRYLIKTRGQQVTLSCSPISGHRSVSWYQQTPGQGLQFLFEYFSETQRNKGNFPGRFSGRQFSNSRSEMNVSTLELGDSALYLCASSSHGGILDNEQFFGPGTRLTVL.

This clonotype came up a few times. The chain recombines TRBV18 with TRBJ1-2; 9 bases match TRBD1. With V trimmed by 2 bases and J by 6 bases, 4 bases remained unmatched. This CDR3 contains 14 residues. Germline V gives CDR1 KGHSH, CDR2 LQKENI. The CDR3 DNA follows: TGTGCCAGCTCACCAGGGACAGGGCAAAATGGCTACACCTTC. Translation gives CASSPGTGQNGYTF.

Many counts were recorded for this clonotype. The chain recombines TRBV24-1 with TRBJ2-1; tentative D call: TRBD1 (6 bases). The CDR3 length is 17 residues. The V gene's germline CDR1 is KGHDR and CDR2 SFDVKD. The V gene lost 3 bases and the J gene lost 0 bases, with 14 bases spanning the gap. The CDR3 sequence is CATSDASGTNSYNEQFF. The CDR3, as DNA: TGTGCCACCAGTGATGCCTCCGGGACAAACTCCTACAATGAGCAGTTCTTC.

J is TRBJ2-7 and V is TRBV29-1, with D uncertain. Germline V gene data show CDR1 as SQVTM and CDR2 as ANQGSEA. V was trimmed by 7 bases and J by 3 bases, leaving 25 bases between them. The CDR3 contains 16 residues. The CDR3 DNA reads TGCAGCGCCGCTAGGCAGAGGACCCCTACTTACTACGAGCAGTACTTC. Protein sequence: CSAARQRTPTYYEQYF.

This clonotype was seen more than once but under ten times. The gene calls are TRBV4-3 and TRBJ2-3; TRBD1 agrees at 10 bases. After removal of 0 bases from V and 8 bases from J, the junction contained 8 bases not matched to a gene. From germline, CDR1 is LGHNA and CDR2 YSLEER. This CDR3 is built from 16 residues. CDR3 protein: CASSQEFRDRGGTQYF. Written as DNA, the CDR3 is TGCGCCAGCAGCCAAGAGTTTCGGGACAGGGGTGGTACGCAGTATTTT.

This chain connects TRBV11-2 to TRBJ2-2; D call uncertain. Germline CDR1 and CDR2: SGHAT and FQNNGV. There are 18 residues in the CDR3. The V and J ends lost 2 bases and 4 bases respectively, with 20 bases between them. The CDR3 bases are TGTGCCAGCAGCTTAATCACGGTCTCCGGATCGGTCACCGGGGAGCTGTTTTTT. Translated, it gives CASSLITVSGSVTGELFF.

Written as DNA, the CDR3 is TGTGCCAGCAGTCCCAAGGGCCCGACCTACAATGAGCAGTTCTTC. This encodes CASSPKGPTYNEQFF. V and J are TRBV6-1 and TRBJ2-1; D is unclear. The CDR3 consists of 15 residues. Per germline, CDR1 MNHNS and CDR2 SASEGT. With 5 bases removed from V and 2 bases from J, the gap between germline ends came to 13 bases.

This clonotype was detected a few times. The CDR3 sequence is CASSPPRRERNEQFF. The DNA for the CDR3 is TGCGCCAGCAGCCCGCCGCGGCGGGAGAGGAATGAGCAGTTCTTC. This sequence joins TRBV5-1 and TRBJ2-1, with TRBD2 matching 7 bases. Germline V gene data show CDR1 as SGHRS and CDR2 as YFSETQ. The V segment lost 4 bases and the J segment 7 bases; nucleotides outside the gene matches: 11. The CDR3 has 15 residues.

This clonotype turned up a few times. The chain links TRBV5-1 to TRBJ2-5; 8 bases map to TRBD2. Germline loops: CDR1 SGHRS, CDR2 YFSETQ. With 5 bases clipped from V and 3 bases from J, the junction kept 6 bases outside the gene matches. This CDR3 contains 14 residues. DNA of the CDR3: TGCGCCAGCAGTACCGGGACTAGTAAAGAGACCCAGTACTTC. Its translation is CASSTGTSKETQYF.

This clonotype turned up a few times. V gene TRBV21-1 combines with J gene TRBJ2-7. TRBV21-1 is recorded as a pseudogene. The CDR3 is 14 amino acids. Here the CDR3 reads CASSKARVTYEQYF. In DNA form, the CDR3 reads TGTGCCAGCAGCAAAGCACGGGTGACCTACGAGCAGTACTTC.

There are many counts of this clonotype. V and J are TRBV21-1 and TRBJ2-7; the D call TRBD1 from the table was never checked on the DNA. TRBV21-1 is a recognized pseudogene. CDR3 length: 15 residues. CDR3 in amino acids: CASSNGRQGAYEQYF. The CDR3 DNA sequence: TGTGCCAGCAGCAATGGTCGACAGGGAGCCTACGAGCAGTACTTC.

This clonotype was counted at least ten times. The V and J genes are TRBV7-3 and TRBJ2-7; D may be TRBD1 or TRBD2 (5 bases each). Trimming removed 4 bases from V and 5 bases from J, with 18 bases in between. Germline V lookup: CDR1 SGHTA, CDR2 FQGTGA. The length of the CDR3 is 15 residues. CDR3 in DNA: TGTGCCAGCAGCTCAAGATCCGGGGCCAGGGACGAGCAGTACTTC. Translating it yields CASSSRSGARDEQYF.

This clonotype was picked up a small number of times. The genes are TRBV12-3 or TRBV12-4 and TRBJ2-7; 10 bases map to TRBD2. V shed 6 bases and J 3 bases; nucleotides not matched to a gene: 5. The CDR3 spans 14 residues. DNA of the CDR3: TGTGCCAGCAGAAGCGGGAGGGCCGACTACGAGCAGTACTTC. Its translation: CASRSGRADYEQYF.

J is TRBJ1-2 and V is TRBV6-1; a possible D gene is TRBD1 (6 bases). CDR1 and CDR2 (germline): MNHNS, SASEGT. This CDR3 is 14 amino acids long. Trimming cost V 6 bases and J 7 bases, with 18 bases left between them. CDR3 amino acids: CASRAGTLLGGYTF. For the CDR3, the DNA is TGTGCCAGCAGAGCCGGGACACTCCTGGGTGGCTACACCTTC.

This clonotype was counted between two and nine times. The V and J genes are TRBV30 and TRBJ2-7; weak D call: TRBD2 (5 bases). The V and J ends lost 7 bases and 2 bases respectively, with 12 bases between them. The CDR3 contains 12 residues. The germline gives CDR1 GTSNPN, CDR2 SVGIG (reference sequence). In DNA form, the CDR3 reads TGTGCCTACCAACTAGGAACCTACGAGCAGTACTTC. Translated: CAYQLGTYEQYF.

The sample holds a few counts of this clonotype. The V call is TRBV10-3, the J call TRBJ2-7; 10 bases map to TRBD2. The length of the CDR3 is 14 residues. Germline V lookup: CDR1 ENHRY, CDR2 SYGVKD. V lost 5 bases to trimming and J lost 5 bases; unmatched junction nucleotides: 6. CDR3 residues: CAISKTSGSNEQYF. The CDR3 nucleotides read TGTGCCATCAGTAAGACTAGCGGGTCCAACGAGCAGTACTTC.

This clonotype was observed a handful of times. The rearrangement joins TRBV27 to TRBJ2-5, with TRBD1 matching 8 bases. In germline, CDR1 is MNHEY, CDR2 SMNVEV (reference sequence). The ends lost 3 bases at V and 9 bases at J; junction bases unmatched: 9. This CDR3 is 14 amino acids long. CDR3 residues: CASSLGQGARAQYF. CDR3 coding DNA: TGTGCCAGCAGTTTGGGTCAGGGGGCAAGGGCCCAGTACTTC.

The CDR3 here is CSAAGTDRGNNEQFF. Written as DNA, the CDR3 is TGCAGTGCTGCCGGGACGGACAGGGGGAACAATGAGCAGTTCTTC. The chain uses TRBV20-1 and TRBJ2-1, with 10 positions matching TRBD1. Germline-derived CDR1 and CDR2 are DFQATT and SNEGSKA (reference sequence). The CDR3 is 15 residues long. The J segment lost 5 bases and the V segment lost 5 bases, leaving 9 bases of the junction unmatched.

The rearrangement links TRBV4-3 to TRBJ2-1; D not resolved. The CDR3 has 17 amino acids. Per the germline V gene, CDR1 is LGHNA and CDR2 is YSLEER. Deletions cut 0 bases from V and 6 bases from J, with 18 bases between. This chain's CDR3 is CASSQDLRRRLGNEQFF. The DNA of the CDR3 is TGCGCCAGCAGCCAAGATCTCCGGCGGCGACTCGGCAATGAGCAGTTCTTC.

The CDR3 DNA is TGTGCCAGCAGTTTTGTGTCTAGCGGGCCTTTAGCCAAAAACATTCAGTACTTC. Translation: CASSFVSSGPLAKNIQYF. The chain uses TRBV28 and TRBJ2-4, with 8 bases lining up with TRBD2. Per germline, CDR1 MDHEN and CDR2 SYDVKM. The V and J ends lost 3 bases and 0 bases, in that order; junction bases with no gene match: 10. The CDR3 sequence is 18 residues long.

This clonotype was detected ten times or more. The chain has TRBV11-2 and TRBJ2-3; 8 nucleotides align to TRBD2. The CDR3 length is 15 residues. Germline V gene lookup returns CDR1 SGHAT and CDR2 FQNNGV. With 5 bases clipped from V and 4 bases from J, the junction kept 8 bases outside the gene matches. The CDR3 coding sequence is TGTGCCAGCAGCATCGGGACTAGTTCGGCAGATACGCAGTATTTT. Its protein product is CASSIGTSSADTQYF.

The CDR3 DNA sequence: TGCAGTGCTAAGCAACCCTACAGAGTCCAAGAGACCCAGTACTTC. It yields the protein CSAKQPYRVQETQYF. The V gene is TRBV20-1, the J gene TRBJ2-5; D remains ambiguous. Trimming took 4 bases from V and 1 from J, leaving 16 bases between them. CDR3 length: 15 residues. Germline V CDR1 and CDR2: DFQATT, SNEGSKA (reference sequence).